The 7 T cell receptor beta chains in this list originate from one sample, sequenced in a study of OX40 agonist ivuxolimab in advanced cancers. Some clones are missing from TCRdb's copy, which holds only in-frame ones; the method was immunoSEQ multiplex PCR. The sample lists about 70,000 clones; 70% to 90% were seen once. This specimen consisted of CD4+ or CD8+ T cells sorted from blood, obtained in a trial of the OX40 agonist ivuxolimab. The receptors come from an adult with an advanced solid tumor such as melanoma, head and neck, liver or kidney cancer.

The chain employs TRBV19 and TRBJ2-7; tentatively, D is TRBD1 (7 bases). CDR3 length: 15 amino acids. CDR1 LNHDA and CDR2 SQIVND come from the germline V gene (reference sequence). V shed 3 bases and J shed 2 bases, with 14 bases lying between them. CDR3 in DNA: TGTGCCAGTAGTATCGGGGCAGGGGGGCCCTACGAGCAGTACTTC. It is translated as CASSIGAGGPYEQYF.

The chain joins TRBV7-2 to TRBJ2-5; D call uncertain. The DNA end is a closer match to TRBJ2-7, so the J assignment may be wrong. There are 14 residues in the CDR3. Germline lookup yields CDR1 SGHTA and CDR2 FQGNSA. The CDR3 nucleotides are TGTGCCAGCACCGCACGAACCAGCACCTACGAGCAGTACTTC. It encodes CASTARTSTYEQYF.

The chain joins TRBV5-6 to TRBJ1-3, with TRBD1 identical over 9 bases. The CDR3 runs 17 residues. Germline V gene lookup returns CDR1 SGHDT and CDR2 YYEEEE. J was trimmed by 2 bases and V by 3 bases; bases with no gene match: 9. The chain's CDR3 is CASSSMGQGGTGNTIYF. DNA for the CDR3: TGTGCCAGCAGCTCGATGGGACAGGGTGGAACTGGAAACACCATATATTTT.

Of note for this clone: Other DNA sequences within the sample encode an identical CDR3. The chain joins TRBV18 to TRBJ1-1, with D uncertain. Germline CDR1 reads KGHSH; CDR2 reads LQKENI. This CDR3 is 13 amino acids long. Deletions cut 3 bases from V and 2 bases from J, with 7 bases between. The CDR3 reads CASSPGRNTEAFF. CDR3 nucleotides: TGTGCCAGCTCACCCGGACGCAACACTGAAGCTTTCTTT.

V and J are TRBV7-2 and TRBJ2-3, with TRBD2 matching 11 bases. The CDR3 loop spans 16 amino acids. The germline gives CDR1 SGHTA, CDR2 FQGNSA. V dropped 1 base and J dropped 5; count of bases not matched to a gene: 5. CDR3 sequence reads: CASSLVAGGRGDTQYF. The CDR3 DNA is TGTGCCAGCAGCTTAGTAGCGGGGGGGCGCGGAGATACGCAGTATTTT.

This clone came up once. The rearrangement links TRBV6-5 to TRBJ2-3; 7 nucleotides align to TRBD2. The CDR3 runs to 16 residues. V lost 0 bases to trimming and J lost 1 base; unmatched junction nucleotides: 4. Per the germline V gene, CDR1 is MNHEY and CDR2 is SVGAGI. CDR3 region: CASSYSKRGGTDTQYF. CDR3 bases: TGTGCCAGCAGTTACTCCAAACGGGGGGGCACAGATACGCAGTATTTT.

The rearrangement links TRBV28 to TRBJ1-1; no clear D gene. The V and J ends lost 1 base and 7 bases respectively, with 13 bases between them. In germline, CDR1 is MDHEN, CDR2 SYDVKM. This CDR3 spans 14 amino acids. CDR3 DNA sequence: TGTGCCAGCAGTTTATCGAGCCCCACTCGTGAAGCTTTCTTT. This translates into CASSLSSPTREAFF.